This is a list of T cell receptor beta chains from one sample in a study of radiation and T cells in renal cell carcinoma. The data were produced by immunoSEQ multiplex PCR, yet TCRdb's version contains in-frame clones alone and is incomplete. Among roughly 53,000 clones listed, 65% to 90% were seen once. Sequencing used blood, obtained from a patient whose treatment included radiotherapy and nephrectomy. Receptors originate from a woman in her 70s with renal cell carcinoma. Each CDR3 is given with its conserved first and last residue. D genes are given only for firm matches.

D,V,CDR3
NA,TRBV2,CASSGAGPLMEKLFF
NA,TRBV6-5,CASSYERDQPQHF
NA,TRBV5-1,CAPSPGEGDTEAFF
NA,TRBV21-1,CASSKLTLTDSYNSPLHF
TRBD2,TRBV5-1,CASSRERGLPEPVGNEQFF
NA,TRBV4-1,CASRGQETQYF
NA,TRBV5-8,CASSLVMGKLFF
TRBD1,TRBV5-8,CASSLEGQGSYEQYF
NA,TRBV2,CASRAGANVLTF
NA,TRBV29-1,CSVEDGVPEQYF
TRBD2,TRBV5-1,CASSLTSWKYF
NA,TRBV5-1,CASSFQGSNEQFF
TRBD2,TRBV7-6,CASSPSGSSYNEQFF
TRBD1,TRBV5-4,CASSLGTGAGYGYTF
NA,TRBV19,CATLGVSPIYGYTF
TRBD2,TRBV7-2,CASSSRLAGSSEQYF
NA,TRBV5-4,CASSLGAGRAFF
NA,TRBV7-8,CASSPRLAYEQYF
NA,TRBV19,CASSMGLHPYEQYF
NA,TRBV28,CASSLVGRLSNQPQHF
TRBD1,TRBV19,CASSIDFWDRGSPEAFF
NA,TRBV6-1,CASIRESNQPQHF
NA,TRBV6-1,CASSVGGSATEAFF
NA,TRBV10-3,CAIMANTEAFF
NA,TRBV7-9,CASSLVDYGYTF
TRBD1,TRBV29-1,CSVEPPGGITEAFF
TRBD2,TRBV7-9,CASSLGDPSGQETQYF
TRBD2,TRBV7-6,CASSLAGSGGTDTQYF
TRBD2,TRBV5-1,CASSWTGTTSPNEQFF
NA,TRBV27,CASSPRVLERGPEAFF
TRBD2,TRBV7-7,CASSLGEGETQYF
NA,TRBV20-1,CSASNYNEQFF
NA,TRBV19,CASSGVAYNEQFF
TRBD1,TRBV27,CASSPGQAYSNQPQHF
NA,TRBV2,CASSFGVETQYF
NA,TRBV18,CASSPTSGNTIYF
TRBD2,TRBV2,CASSGPGLATYNEQFF
NA,TRBV5-1,CASSFPEPTGELFF
NA,TRBV4-3,CASSRGGTEAFF
TRBD1,TRBV7-6,CASSLEDRDIDEQFF
TRBD2,TRBV5-8,CASSSGTSSTDTQYF
TRBD1,TRBV7-2,CASSPRAGGIEQFF
TRBD2,TRBV5-4,CASSPQRIGGSSYEQYF
NA,TRBV2,CASSGDSYGYTF
TRBD1,TRBV5-1,CASSLAGTGAREQYF